The clone carrying this T cell receptor (beta chain) was found once. Its antigen is still unknown. This record belongs to a study of cytomegalovirus exposure and HLA in healthy donors. On the study more broadly: Caucasian-associated ancestry cluster membership applied to just over 80% of several hundred genotyped donors. Regarding the study as a whole: The study listed some 160 cytomegalovirus-associated TCR beta chains. Earlier results showed most TCR beta V segments being productive about 87% or about 30% of the time. A later analysis found most CMV-associated TCR beta chains apparently HLA-restricted.

13 Jbeta primers and 60 Vbeta primers were used for the PCR. Clones were sequenced by immunoSEQ multiplex PCR, and TCRdb holds only the in-frame ones, with some missing. The sample has approximately 190,000 clones, about 70% seen once. The origin of this receptor is a woman aged 25 to 39 in good health and CMV-seronegative. Material for sequencing was PBMCs.

The CDR3 region has the DNA TGCAGTGCCAGGGACAGGTTGGTTACTTTCTTT. This codes for CSARDRLVTFF. The rearrangement joins TRBV20-1 to TRBJ1-1, with 8 bases matching TRBD1. J was trimmed by 12 bases and V by 6 bases; bases with no gene match: 9. The CDR3 contains 11 residues. Germline loops: CDR1 DFQATT, CDR2 SNEGSKA (reference sequence).